This is a list of T cell receptor beta chains from one sample in a study of shared clonotypes between healthy human individuals. Generated by immunoSEQ multiplex PCR, the TCRdb table keeps only in-frame clones and is missing some. This sample has about 600,000 clones, with 95% to 98% found just once. The sample was naive CD4+ T cells sorted from blood. Source of these receptors: a woman aged 25 to 45 in good health. Both conserved end residues are part of each CDR3. The D gene is left open where the match is weak. Size tells how often a clone was seen (once, few, many) or the class of an expanded clone, and some rows leave it out.

CDR3aa,CDR3nt,abundance,j_gene,v_gene,d_gene
CASSFSAAITGANVLTF,TGTGCCAGCAGCTTCTCCGCGGCCATTACTGGGGCCAACGTCCTGACTTTC,-,TRBJ2-6,TRBV11-2,-
CASSKQGSEAFF,TGTGCCAGCAGTAAACAGGGCTCTGAAGCTTTCTTT,-,TRBJ1-1,TRBV6-5,-
CASSLPRGFGEKLFF,TGTGCCAGCAGCTTGCCCAGGGGGTTTGGGGAAAAACTGTTTTTT,-,TRBJ1-4,TRBV5-8,TRBD1
CAWSAGQYTDTQYF,TGTGCCTGGAGTGCGGGGCAGTACACAGATACGCAGTATTTT,-,TRBJ2-3,TRBV30,-
CASSPTGAIQETQYF,TGCGCCAGCAGCCCCACTGGAGCAATACAAGAGACCCAGTACTTC,-,TRBJ2-5,TRBV5-1,-
CASSAIEGGHTEAFF,TGTGCCAGCAGTGCAATAGAGGGGGGACACACTGAAGCTTTCTTT,-,TRBJ1-1,TRBV27,-
CASSSGTGGWGAGELFF,TGTGCCAGTAGTTCCGGGACAGGGGGCTGGGGAGCCGGGGAGCTGTTTTTT,once,TRBJ2-2,TRBV19,TRBD1
CASSSQGASYGYTF,TGTGCCAGCAGTAGTCAGGGGGCAAGTTATGGCTACACCTTC,-,TRBJ1-2,TRBV6-4,TRBD1
CASSLGGGNEQFF,TGTGCCAGCAGCTTAGGGGGTGGCAATGAGCAGTTCTTC,-,TRBJ2-1,TRBV11-2,-
CASSLAEQKAFF,TGTGCCAGCAGCTTAGCGGAACAAAAAGCTTTCTTT,-,TRBJ1-1,TRBV7-9,-
CASSLAGQDETQYF,TGTGCCAGCAGCTTAGCGGGGCAAGACGAGACCCAGTACTTC,-,TRBJ2-5,TRBV7-6,-
CASSETSGSSELAKNIQYF,TGCGCCAGCAGCGAGACTAGCGGGAGTTCAGAATTAGCCAAAAACATTCAGTACTTC,-,TRBJ2-4,TRBV10-1,TRBD2
CAWSVMGLAENIQYF,TGTGCCTGGAGTGTAATGGGACTAGCGGAAAACATTCAGTACTTC,-,TRBJ2-4,TRBV30,TRBD2
CASSLVAGTGNTIYF,TGTGCCAGCAGCTTAGTGGCAGGGACCGGAAACACCATATATTTT,-,TRBJ1-3,TRBV7-2,-
CASSIGPDQGNEQYF,TGTGCCAGTAGTATAGGGCCAGACCAAGGGAACGAGCAGTACTTC,-,TRBJ2-7,TRBV19,-
CASRRTGRMNTEAFF,TGCGCCAGCAGGAGGACAGGGAGAATGAACACTGAAGCTTTCTTT,-,TRBJ1-1,TRBV5-1,TRBD1
CASSPPGTGGSGNTIYF,TGTGCCAGCTCACCACCGGGGACAGGGGGATCCGGAAACACCATATATTTT,-,TRBJ1-3,TRBV18,TRBD1
CASSPLPGQAGGSRETQYF,TGTGCCAGCTCACCTCTTCCGGGACAGGCTGGGGGTTCAAGAGAGACCCAGTACTTC,-,TRBJ2-5,TRBV18,TRBD1
CASSQVGPGTQYF,TGCGCCAGCAGCCAAGTAGGACCTGGGACCCAGTACTTC,once,TRBJ2-5,TRBV4-1,-
CASSLVGTSGSSGEQFF,TGTGCCAGCAGCTTAGTTGGGACTAGCGGGAGTTCAGGTGAGCAGTTCTTC,-,TRBJ2-1,TRBV7-2,TRBD2
CASSADRNYGYTF,TGTGCCAGCAGTGCCGACAGAAACTATGGCTACACCTTC,-,TRBJ1-2,TRBV6-1,-
CASSSTGQETQYF,TGTGCCAGCAGTTCGACAGGTCAAGAGACCCAGTACTTC,-,TRBJ2-5,TRBV27,-
CSVESIARDTQYF,TGCAGCGTTGAAAGTATAGCGAGAGATACGCAGTATTTT,-,TRBJ2-3,TRBV29-1,-
CASSLAGGYYNEQFF,TGCGCCAGCAGCTTGGCAGGGGGCTATTACAATGAGCAGTTCTTC,-,TRBJ2-1,TRBV5-1,TRBD1
CASSLLHLAGDEQFF,TGTGCCAGCAGCTTACTTCACTTAGCGGGAGATGAGCAGTTCTTC,-,TRBJ2-1,TRBV7-2,TRBD2
CASSLSPGLAETQYF,TGTGCCAGCAGTTTATCGCCGGGACTAGCAGAGACCCAGTACTTC,-,TRBJ2-5,TRBV27,TRBD2
CASSLSGSGAEQYF,TGCGCCAGCAGCCTTAGCGGGAGCGGTGCCGAGCAGTACTTC,-,TRBJ2-7,TRBV5-1,TRBD2
CATGKGEGWRGYTF,TGTGCCACAGGGAAGGGGGAAGGTTGGCGTGGCTACACCTTC,-,TRBJ1-2,TRBV27,-
CSVEGRVNTGELFF,TGCAGTGTAGAAGGGCGGGTGAACACCGGGGAGCTGTTTTTT,-,TRBJ2-2,TRBV29-1,-
CASSPSAPSPSYNEQFF,TGTGCCAGCTCACCATCCGCCCCGTCGCCTTCCTACAATGAGCAGTTCTTC,-,TRBJ2-1,TRBV18,-
CASSKLAGGADTQYF,TGTGCCAGCAGCAAACTAGCGGGAGGGGCAGATACGCAGTATTTT,-,TRBJ2-3,TRBV5-4,TRBD2
CASSLGTFTGELFF,TGTGCCAGCAGCTTGGGTACTTTCACCGGGGAGCTGTTTTTT,-,TRBJ2-2,TRBV5-6,-
CASSLLGTESYEQYF,TGCGCCAGCAGCTTGTTAGGGACAGAATCCTACGAGCAGTACTTC,-,TRBJ2-7,TRBV5-1,TRBD1
CASSPPRQGAWTQYF,TGTGCCAGCTCACCCCCCCGACAGGGGGCCTGGACCCAGTACTTC,-,TRBJ2-5,TRBV18,TRBD1
CASSLVADPYTGELFF,TGTGCCAGCAGCTTGGTGGCGGACCCATACACCGGGGAGCTGTTTTTT,few,TRBJ2-2,TRBV5-6,-
CASSGTSGSGYNEQFF,TGTGCCAGCAGTGGGACTAGCGGGAGTGGCTACAATGAGCAGTTCTTC,few,TRBJ2-1,TRBV6-1,TRBD2
CASSEARAMGYTF,TGTGCCAGCAGTGAAGCTCGGGCTATGGGCTACACCTTC,-,TRBJ1-2,TRBV2,-
CASRPGDSDEKLFF,TGTGCCAGTAGACCCGGGGACAGTGACGAAAAACTGTTTTTT,-,TRBJ1-4,TRBV19,TRBD1
CASSLAQGGNGYTF,TGTGCCAGCAGCTTAGCCCAGGGAGGTAATGGCTACACCTTC,-,TRBJ1-2,TRBV7-9,-
CASSLTETSGRNTGELFF,TGTGCCAGCTCACTAACGGAAACTAGCGGGAGAAACACCGGGGAGCTGTTTTTT,-,TRBJ2-2,TRBV18,TRBD2
CASSINRDNEQFF,TGTGCCAGTAGTATTAATCGAGACAATGAGCAGTTCTTC,once,TRBJ2-1,TRBV19,-
CASSFGTSERTDTQYF,TGTGCCAGCAGTTTTGGGACTAGCGAACGCACAGATACGCAGTATTTT,-,TRBJ2-3,TRBV6-6,TRBD2
CASSAQKTGYNEQFF,TGCGCCAGCAGCGCCCAAAAGACGGGATACAATGAGCAGTTCTTC,-,TRBJ2-1,TRBV5-1,-
CATSKTGGFYGYTF,TGTGCCACCAGCAAGACAGGGGGCTTCTATGGCTACACCTTC,-,TRBJ1-2,TRBV15,TRBD1
CASSFRTSGRTPDTQYF,TGTGCCAGCAGTTTCCGGACTAGCGGGAGGACCCCAGATACGCAGTATTTT,-,TRBJ2-3,TRBV27,TRBD2
CASSARGGNAIANEQFF,TGTGCCAGTAGCGCACGGGGTGGGAACGCCATAGCGAATGAGCAGTTCTTC,-,TRBJ2-1,TRBV19,-
CASSQERRASGYEQYF,TGCGCCAGCAGCCAAGAGCGGAGGGCCTCCGGATACGAGCAGTACTTC,once,TRBJ2-7,TRBV4-1,-
CASMLKGNTIYF,TGTGCCAGCATGCTTAAGGGAAACACCATATATTTT,-,TRBJ1-3,TRBV2,-
CASSLGSSSGRAVDTQYF,TGCGCCAGCAGCTTGGGGAGTTCCAGCGGGAGGGCGGTAGATACGCAGTATTTT,-,TRBJ2-3,TRBV5-1,TRBD2
CASSINGGSSWELFF,TGTGCCAGTAGTATTAACGGCGGGAGCTCCTGGGAGCTGTTTTTT,-,TRBJ2-2,TRBV19,TRBD2
CASSLGQGRKNTGELFF,TGTGCCAGCAGCTTGGGGCAGGGGAGAAAAAACACCGGGGAGCTGTTTTTT,-,TRBJ2-2,TRBV5-4,-